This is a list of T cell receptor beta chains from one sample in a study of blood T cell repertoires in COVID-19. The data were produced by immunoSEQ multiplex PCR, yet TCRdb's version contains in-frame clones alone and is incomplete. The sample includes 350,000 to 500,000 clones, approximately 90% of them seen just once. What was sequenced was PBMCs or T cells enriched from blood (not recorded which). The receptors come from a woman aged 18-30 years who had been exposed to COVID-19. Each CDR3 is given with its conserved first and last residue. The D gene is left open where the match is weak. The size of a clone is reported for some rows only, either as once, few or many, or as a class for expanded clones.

CDR3: CASSEWGWGGESYNEQFF
DNA: TGTGCCAGCAGTGAATGGGGTTGGGGCGGGGAGTCCTACAATGAGCAGTTCTTC
size: NA
D: NA
length: 18
J: TRBJ2-1
V: TRBV2

CDR3: CASSSTDRGALNTGELFF
DNA: TGTGCCAGCAGCTCTACGGACAGGGGAGCCCTAAACACCGGGGAGCTGTTTTTT
size: NA
D: TRBD1
length: 18
J: TRBJ2-2
V: TRBV11-3

CDR3: CSARPREEQYF
DNA: TGCAGTGCTAGGCCCCGGGAGGAGCAGTACTTC
size: once
D: NA
length: 11
J: TRBJ2-7
V: TRBV20-1

CDR3: CATSRVGEEVFF
DNA: TGTGCCACCAGCAGAGTCGGAGAAGAGGTGTTTTTT
size: once
D: NA
length: 12
J: TRBJ1-4
V: TRBV15

CDR3: CASRRLTGGRETQYF
DNA: TGTGCCAGCAGACGCCTGACAGGGGGGCGCGAGACCCAGTACTTC
size: once
D: TRBD1
length: 15
J: TRBJ2-5
V: TRBV28

CDR3: CASSPNGLGNTIYF
DNA: TGTGCCAGCAGCCCAAATGGCCTTGGAAACACCATATATTTT
size: NA
D: NA
length: 14
J: TRBJ1-3
V: TRBV7-2

CDR3: CAISDLSDRGYEQYF
DNA: TGTGCCATCAGTGACCTTTCGGACAGGGGTTACGAGCAGTACTTC
size: NA
D: TRBD1
length: 15
J: TRBJ2-7
V: TRBV10-3

CDR3: CASSPAGEPYNEQFF
DNA: TGCGCCAGCAGCCCGGCGGGGGAGCCCTACAATGAGCAGTTCTTC
size: NA
D: TRBD2
length: 15
J: TRBJ2-1
V: TRBV5-1

CDR3: CASSLTSGKAGELFF
DNA: TGCGCCAGCAGCTTGACTAGCGGGAAGGCCGGGGAGCTGTTTTTT
size: NA
D: TRBD2
length: 15
J: TRBJ2-2
V: TRBV5-1

CDR3: CARTIAGQGNSPLHF
DNA: TGTGCCCGGACGATCGCGGGACAGGGAAATTCACCCCTCCACTTT
size: NA
D: TRBD1
length: 15
J: TRBJ1-6
V: TRBV30

CDR3: CASSLSTLVNTEAFF
DNA: TGTGCCAGCAGCTTATCTACCCTAGTGAACACTGAAGCTTTCTTT
size: NA
D: NA
length: 15
J: TRBJ1-1
V: TRBV7-9

CDR3: CASSPSGGLGYGYTF
DNA: TGTGCCAGCTCACCCAGCGGGGGGTTGGGCTATGGCTACACCTTC
size: NA
D: NA
length: 15
J: TRBJ1-2
V: TRBV18

CDR3: CASTFSYGYTF
DNA: TGTGCCAGCACCTTTTCATATGGCTACACCTTC
size: NA
D: NA
length: 11
J: TRBJ1-2
V: TRBV7-2

CDR3: CASSLREGYEQYF
DNA: TGTGCCAGCAGCTTACGGGAAGGCTACGAGCAGTACTTC
size: NA
D: NA
length: 13
J: TRBJ2-7
V: TRBV13

CDR3: CASSRTGTGGTYEQYF
DNA: TGTGCCAGTAGTAGAACCGGGACAGGGGGAACCTACGAGCAGTACTTC
size: NA
D: TRBD1
length: 16
J: TRBJ2-7
V: TRBV19

CDR3: CATSDWGQGSYNEQFF
DNA: TGTGCCACCAGTGATTGGGGACAGGGCTCCTACAATGAGCAGTTCTTC
size: once
D: TRBD1
length: 16
J: TRBJ2-1
V: TRBV24-1

CDR3: CASRRGYGKNIQYF
DNA: TGTGCCAGCAGGCGGGGGTACGGCAAAAACATTCAGTACTTC
size: NA
D: TRBD2
length: 14
J: TRBJ2-4
V: TRBV6-5

CDR3: CASSRTQESYEQYF
DNA: TGTGCCAGCAGTCGTACTCAGGAATCCTACGAGCAGTACTTC
size: NA
D: NA
length: 14
J: TRBJ2-7
V: TRBV6-5

CDR3: CASSLALNEQFF
DNA: TGTGCCAGCAGCTTAGCGCTAAATGAGCAGTTCTTC
size: NA
D: NA
length: 12
J: TRBJ2-1
V: TRBV7-9

CDR3: CASSSSRTSTDTQYF
DNA: TGTGCCAGCAGCTCCTCTCGCACTAGCACAGATACGCAGTATTTT
size: NA
D: NA
length: 15
J: TRBJ2-3
V: TRBV7-2

CDR3: CATGGRNQPQHF
DNA: TGTGCCACGGGGGGGCGCAATCAGCCCCAGCATTTT
size: NA
D: NA
length: 12
J: TRBJ1-5
V: TRBV19

CDR3: CASSKYPDRDGIYEQYF
DNA: TGTGCCAGTAGCAAATATCCGGACAGGGATGGGATCTACGAGCAGTACTTC
size: NA
D: TRBD1
length: 17
J: TRBJ2-7
V: TRBV19

CDR3: CASSYGTTLGNEQFF
DNA: TGTGCCAGCAGCTACGGGACTACCCTCGGGAATGAGCAGTTCTTC
size: NA
D: TRBD2
length: 15
J: TRBJ2-1
V: TRBV11-2

CDR3: CASRGQGANTEAFF
DNA: TGTGCCAGCAGGGGACAGGGCGCGAACACTGAAGCTTTCTTT
size: NA
D: TRBD1
length: 14
J: TRBJ1-1
V: TRBV28

CDR3: CASSEAQASGYTF
DNA: TGTGCCAGCAGTGAAGCCCAGGCTTCGGGCTACACCTTC
size: few
D: NA
length: 13
J: TRBJ1-2
V: TRBV2

CDR3: CASSLNGQPNYGYTF
DNA: TGTGCCAGCAGCTTAAATGGACAGCCTAACTATGGCTACACCTTC
size: NA
D: NA
length: 15
J: TRBJ1-2
V: TRBV7-3

CDR3: CASSLRQGGEQYF
DNA: TGTGCCAGCAGCCTTCGACAGGGTGGAGAGCAGTACTTC
size: NA
D: TRBD1
length: 13
J: TRBJ2-7
V: TRBV13

CDR3: CASSQDAVNQPQHF
DNA: TGCGCCAGCAGCCAAGATGCAGTCAATCAGCCCCAGCATTTT
size: NA
D: NA
length: 14
J: TRBJ1-5
V: TRBV4-3

CDR3: CASSFSGGAEEQYF
DNA: TGCGCCAGCAGCTTTAGCGGGGGGGCGGAAGAGCAGTACTTC
size: NA
D: TRBD2
length: 14
J: TRBJ2-7
V: TRBV5-1

CDR3: CASSLTGVYEQYF
DNA: TGTGCCAGCAGCCTAACAGGGGTGTACGAGCAGTACTTC
size: NA
D: TRBD1
length: 13
J: TRBJ2-7
V: TRBV12-3/TRBV12-4

CDR3: CASSPGLGGYGYTF
DNA: TGTGCCAGCTCACCGGGACTAGGAGGCTATGGCTACACCTTC
size: NA
D: NA
length: 14
J: TRBJ1-2
V: TRBV18

CDR3: CASSGTSGSSYNEQFF
DNA: TGCGCCAGCAGCGGGACTAGCGGGAGCTCCTACAATGAGCAGTTCTTC
size: few
D: TRBD2
length: 16
J: TRBJ2-1
V: TRBV5-1

CDR3: CASSPAGYGYTF
DNA: TGTGCCAGCTCGCCAGCGGGCTATGGCTACACCTTC
size: NA
D: NA
length: 12
J: TRBJ1-2
V: TRBV18

CDR3: CASSQGRGNTEAFF
DNA: TGCGCCAGCAGCCAGGGCAGGGGCAACACTGAAGCTTTCTTT
size: NA
D: NA
length: 14
J: TRBJ1-1
V: TRBV4-1

CDR3: CASSNRDRNTEAFF
DNA: TGTGCCAGCAGCAACCGGGACAGGAACACTGAAGCTTTCTTT
size: few
D: NA
length: 14
J: TRBJ1-1
V: TRBV21-1

CDR3: CASTEQGTLSYEQYF
DNA: TGTGCCAGCACGGAACAGGGTACCCTATCCTACGAGCAGTACTTC
size: NA
D: NA
length: 15
J: TRBJ2-7
V: TRBV28

CDR3: CAGGTGGGWNQPQHF
DNA: TGTGCCGGAGGGACAGGGGGCGGGTGGAATCAGCCCCAGCATTTT
size: NA
D: TRBD1
length: 15
J: TRBJ1-5
V: TRBV30

CDR3: CARSLNRGTYEQYF
DNA: TGTGCCAGAAGCTTAAACAGGGGGACCTACGAGCAGTACTTC
size: NA
D: TRBD1
length: 14
J: TRBJ2-7
V: TRBV5-3

CDR3: CASSPDGSGYEQYF
DNA: TGCGCCAGCAGCCCCGATGGTAGCGGCTACGAGCAGTACTTC
size: NA
D: NA
length: 14
J: TRBJ2-7
V: TRBV5-1